These 21 T cell receptor beta chains came from one sample sequenced in a study of shared clonotypes between healthy human individuals. Libraries were prepared by immunoSEQ multiplex PCR; TCRdb keeps only in-frame clonotypes and omits some of them. The data contain 1,400,000 or so clones, approximately 98.5% of them singletons. The sequenced sample consisted of naive CD4+ T cells sorted from blood. Stated subset: CD45RA+ positively selected. Receptors were obtained from a man under 40 in good health.

The chain couples TRBV7-2 to TRBJ2-1; TRBD2 aligns across 9 bases. CDR1 SGHTA and CDR2 FQGNSA come from the germline V gene. The CDR3 is 17 amino acids. V was clipped by 2 bases and J by 2 bases; unmatched bases: 7. The CDR3, as DNA: TGTGCCAGCAGCTTACGCAGCGGGAGGACGACCTACAATGAGCAGTTCTTC. It codes for CASSLRSGRTTYNEQFF.

V gene TRBV5-4 combines with J gene TRBJ2-2; D unresolved. Trimming cost V 4 bases and J 7 bases, with 20 bases left between them. CDR3 length: 16 amino acids. CDR1 is SGHNT and CDR2 is YYREEE in the germline V gene (reference sequence). This CDR3 reads CASSPHPEVLDGELFF. As DNA, the CDR3 is TGTGCCAGCAGCCCCCATCCCGAAGTTCTGGACGGGGAGCTGTTTTTT.

The chain employs TRBV5-6 and TRBJ2-1, with 9 bases matching TRBD1. The CDR3 is made up of 16 amino acids. With V trimmed by 4 bases and J by 4 bases, 9 bases remained unmatched. CDR1 SGHDT and CDR2 YYEEEE come from the germline V gene. CDR3 sequence reads: CASSRKMGQGYNEQFF. As DNA, the CDR3 is TGTGCCAGCAGCCGAAAAATGGGACAGGGTTACAATGAGCAGTTCTTC.

The chain is built from TRBV14 and TRBJ1-1; D remains unclear. Trimming removed 0 bases at V and 0 bases at J, with 11 bases between. The CDR3 consists of 16 residues. Germline V gene sequence: CDR1 SGHDN, CDR2 FVKESK. The CDR3 reads CASSQEGLVMNTEAFF. As DNA, the CDR3 is TGTGCCAGCAGCCAAGAGGGCCTAGTTATGAACACTGAAGCTTTCTTT. The full variable domain, completed using reference TRBV14 and TRBJ1-1, is EAGVTQFPSHSVIEKGQTVTLRCDPISGHDNLYWYRRVMGKEIKFLLHFVKESKQDESGMPNNRFLAERTGGTYSTLKVQPAELEDSGVYFCASSQEGLVMNTEAFFGQGTRLTVV.

The genes are TRBV19 and TRBJ1-5; D not resolved. The CDR3 is 15 residues long. Looked up from germline, CDR1 is LNHDA and CDR2 is SQIVND (reference sequence). The V and J ends lost 1 base and 2 bases respectively, with 9 bases between them. The CDR3 bases are TGTGCCAGTAGTATAGGGGTGATAGGCAATCAGCCCCAGCATTTT. Its translation: CASSIGVIGNQPQHF.

For this clone: Other DNA sequences in the sample encode the same CDR3. The chain employs TRBV29-1 and TRBJ1-1; 7 nucleotides agree with TRBD1. The CDR3 covers 13 residues. The trim removed 3 bases at V and 2 bases at J, leaving 3 bases unmatched. CDR1 and CDR2 from the germline V gene are SQVTM and ANQGSEA. The CDR3 protein is CSVDRGKNTEAFF. Written as DNA, the CDR3 is TGCAGCGTTGACAGGGGGAAAAACACTGAAGCTTTCTTT.

The chain recombines TRBV11-2 with TRBJ2-7; 7 bases map to TRBD2. CDR1 and CDR2 from the germline V gene are SGHAT and FQNNGV. The CDR3 runs 16 residues. The V gene end was trimmed by 5 bases and the J gene end by 2 bases; junction bases not matched to a gene: 12. The CDR3 region has the DNA TGTGCCAGCAGCCCCGTTTGGCGGGAGCTCACCTACGAGCAGTACTTC. It codes for CASSPVWRELTYEQYF.

The rearrangement links TRBV7-2 to TRBJ2-7; TRBD2 agrees at 14 bases. Germline lookup yields CDR1 SGHTA and CDR2 FQGNSA. There are 17 residues in the CDR3. V lost 5 bases to trimming and J lost 3 bases; unmatched junction nucleotides: 9. The CDR3 loop reads CASSTGLAGGPRYEQYF. The CDR3, as DNA: TGTGCCAGCAGCACAGGACTAGCGGGAGGTCCCCGCTACGAGCAGTACTTC.

The V call is TRBV28, the J call TRBJ1-5; possible D gene TRBD1, 6 bases. Trimming left V 4 bases short and J 0 bases short, with 16 bases between. CDR3 length: 17 amino acids. Germline assignment: CDR1 MDHEN and CDR2 SYDVKM. The CDR3: CASSSPGTRNSNQPQHF. The CDR3 coding sequence is TGTGCCAGCAGTTCCCCCGGGACACGGAATAGCAATCAGCCCCAGCATTTT. The variable domain in full, completed from reference TRBV28 and TRBJ1-5, reads DVKVTQSSRYLVKRTGEKVFLECVQDMDHENMFWYRQDPGLGLRLIYFSYDVKMKEKGDIPEGYSVSREKKERFSLILESASTNQTSMYLCASSSPGTRNSNQPQHFGDGTRLSIL.

The rearrangement links TRBV28 to TRBJ2-7; D is perhaps TRBD1 or TRBD2 (5 bases each). V lost 6 bases, J lost 4 bases, and 13 bases lay in between. Looked up from germline, CDR1 is MDHEN and CDR2 is SYDVKM. This CDR3 is 13 amino acids long. The chain's CDR3 is CASSLTWGYEQYF. The CDR3 bases are TGTGCCAGCAGCCTTACATGGGGGTACGAGCAGTACTTC.

The chain employs TRBV5-4 and TRBJ1-2, with unresolved D. Germline V gene sequence: CDR1 SGHNT, CDR2 YYREEE (reference sequence). V dropped 4 bases and J dropped 0 bases, with 16 bases sitting between them. The CDR3 runs 16 residues. The DNA of the CDR3 is TGTGCCAGCAGCCAAATGAGAAAAACGGCTAACTATGGCTACACCTTC. Protein: CASSQMRKTANYGYTF.

Remarks on this clone: The same CDR3 also results from other DNA sequences found in this sample. The chain uses TRBV18 and TRBJ1-5; D is unclear. CDR1 is KGHSH, CDR2 LQKENI, per germline. V was pared by 6 bases and J by 5 bases, with 8 bases between. The CDR3 totals 12 residues. The CDR3 sequence is CASSGRDQPQHF. The CDR3 DNA sequence: TGTGCCAGCTCGGGCAGAGATCAGCCCCAGCATTTT. Full variable domain (missing parts from reference TRBV18 and TRBJ1-5): NAGVMQNPRHLVRRRGQEARLRCSPMKGHSHVYWYRQLPEEGLKFMVYLQKENIIDESGMPKERFSAEFPKEGPSILRIQQVVRGDSAAYFCASSGRDQPQHFGDGTRLSIL.

J is TRBJ1-4 and V is TRBV13; 8 bases map to TRBD1. Germline trimming cut 4 bases from V and 3 bases from J; bases unmatched to any gene: 1. This CDR3 spans 14 amino acids. The germline V gene encodes CDR1 PRHDT and CDR2 FYEKMQ (reference sequence). CDR3 DNA: TGTGCCAGCAGCTGGACAGGGCCTAATGAAAAACTGTTTTTT. Translating it yields CASSWTGPNEKLFF. The full variable domain, with the rest looked up from reference TRBV13 and TRBJ1-4, is AAGVIQSPRHLIKEKRETATLKCYPIPRHDTVYWYQQGPGQDPQFLISFYEKMQSDKGSIPDRFSAQQFSDYHSELNMSSLELGDSALYFCASSWTGPNEKLFFGSGTQLSVL.

This clone occurred once. J is TRBJ2-7 and V is TRBV5-1; a weak D match, TRBD1 (5 bases). Germline CDR1 reads SGHRS; CDR2 reads YFSETQ. The CDR3 has 14 residues. V shed 0 bases and J shed 0 bases, with 7 bases lying between them. CDR3 coding DNA: TGCGCCAGCAGCTTGGAGGGGATCTCCTACGAGCAGTACTTC. As protein: CASSLEGISYEQYF.

The rearrangement links TRBV6-6 to TRBJ1-2; D is perhaps TRBD1 (5 bases). The V end was cut by 4 bases, the J end by 5 bases, with 14 bases between. Germline assignment: CDR1 MNHNY and CDR2 SVGAGI (reference sequence). This CDR3 comprises 14 residues. The chain's CDR3 is CASSSRELLYGYTF. The CDR3 DNA reads TGTGCCAGCAGTTCCAGGGAACTTTTGTATGGCTACACCTTC.

The J gene is TRBJ2-7, the V gene TRBV11-2, with D perhaps TRBD2 (5 bases). V was clipped by 4 bases and J by 6 bases, with 7 bases between them. This CDR3 region has 11 residues. Germline V gene sequence: CDR1 SGHAT, CDR2 FQNNGV. The CDR3, as DNA: TGTGCCAGCAGCTGGGAGCGCGAGCAGTACTTC. Protein sequence: CASSWEREQYF.

The sample holds one count of this clone. This CDR3 is also generated by other DNA sequences in the sample. The rearrangement joins TRBV18 to TRBJ1-3, with D maybe TRBD1 (6 bases). The CDR3 runs 15 residues. V lost 3 bases, J lost 0 bases, and 9 bases lay in between. Germline V CDR1 and CDR2: KGHSH, LQKENI. Here the CDR3 reads CASSPGQSSGNTIYF. The CDR3 coding sequence is TGTGCCAGCTCACCCGGACAGAGCTCTGGAAACACCATATATTTT.

The rearrangement uses TRBV5-4 and TRBJ2-2; TRBD2 agrees at 9 bases. Germline assignment: CDR1 SGHNT and CDR2 YYREEE (reference sequence). V was clipped by 4 bases and J by 4 bases; unmatched bases: 8. The length of the CDR3 is 16 residues. The CDR3 sequence: CASSLLAGDRTGELFF. In DNA, the CDR3 is TGTGCCAGCAGCCTGTTAGCGGGAGACCGCACCGGGGAGCTGTTTTTT.

This chain joins TRBV5-5 and TRBJ2-3; maybe TRBD2 (6 bases). The V gene lost 2 bases and the J gene lost 5 bases, with 9 bases spanning the gap. Germline CDR1 and CDR2: SGHKS and YYEKEE (reference sequence). This CDR3 comprises 13 residues. This CDR3 reads CASSLRGGDTQYF. In DNA, the CDR3 is TGTGCCAGCAGCTTAAGGGGAGGAGATACGCAGTATTTT.

This clone came up once. V gene TRBV7-3 combines with J gene TRBJ2-7; 11 nucleotides agree with TRBD2. The germline V gene has CDR1 SGHTA and CDR2 FQGTGA. V was pared by 1 base and J by 2 bases, with 1 base of the junction left unmatched. The CDR3 sequence is 15 residues long. In nucleotides, the CDR3 is TGTGCCAGCAGCTTAATGGGACTAGCGGCCTACGAGCAGTACTTC. Encoded protein: CASSLMGLAAYEQYF.

The chain links TRBV4-3 to TRBJ1-2; D not certain. The CDR3 runs 15 residues. V was trimmed by 1 base and J by 2 bases, leaving 11 bases between them. Per germline, CDR1 LGHNA and CDR2 YSLEER. CDR3: CASSQAMGLNYGYTF. The DNA for the CDR3 is TGCGCCAGCAGCCAAGCCATGGGCCTAAACTATGGCTACACCTTC.